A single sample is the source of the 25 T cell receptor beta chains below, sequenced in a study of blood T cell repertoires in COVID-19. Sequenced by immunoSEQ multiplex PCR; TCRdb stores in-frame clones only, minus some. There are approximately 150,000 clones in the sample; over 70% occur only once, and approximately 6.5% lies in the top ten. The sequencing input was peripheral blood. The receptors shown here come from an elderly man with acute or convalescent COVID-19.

The CDR3, as DNA: TGTGCCTGGAGTGTACGGTCAGGGAATGGCTACACCTTC. It specifies CAWSVRSGNGYTF. The chain recombines TRBV30 with TRBJ1-2, with D maybe TRBD1 (5 bases). The V and J ends lost 0 bases and 6 bases respectively, with 11 bases between them. In germline, CDR1 is GTSNPN, CDR2 SVGIG (reference sequence). The CDR3 extends over 13 amino acids.

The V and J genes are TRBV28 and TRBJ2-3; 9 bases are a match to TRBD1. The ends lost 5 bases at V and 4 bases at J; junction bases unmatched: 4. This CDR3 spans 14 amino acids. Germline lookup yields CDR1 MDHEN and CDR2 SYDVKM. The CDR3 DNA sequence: TGTGCCAGCAGTCCGACAGGGGGTTCAGATACGCAGTATTTT. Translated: CASSPTGGSDTQYF.

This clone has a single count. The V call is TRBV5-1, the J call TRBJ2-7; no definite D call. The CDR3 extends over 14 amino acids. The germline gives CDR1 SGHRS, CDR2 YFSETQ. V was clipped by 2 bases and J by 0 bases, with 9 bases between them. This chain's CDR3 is CASSFSGSSYEQYF. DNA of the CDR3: TGCGCCAGCAGCTTCTCTGGTAGCTCCTACGAGCAGTACTTC.

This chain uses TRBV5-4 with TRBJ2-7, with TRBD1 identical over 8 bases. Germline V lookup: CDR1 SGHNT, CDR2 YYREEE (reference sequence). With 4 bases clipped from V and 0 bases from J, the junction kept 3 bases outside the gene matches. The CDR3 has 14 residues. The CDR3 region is CASSQDRVSYEQYF. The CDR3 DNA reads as TGTGCCAGCAGCCAGGACAGGGTCTCCTACGAGCAGTACTTC.

The CDR3: CASSLAYNTEAFF. The CDR3 DNA is TGCGCCAGCAGCTTGGCCTATAACACTGAAGCTTTCTTT. The chain is built from TRBV5-1 and TRBJ1-1; D unclear. The CDR3 has 13 residues. Germline CDR1 SGHRS, CDR2 YFSETQ. Trimming stripped 0 bases from V and 2 bases from J, with 5 bases between. Looking up the rest from reference TRBV5-1 and TRBJ1-1 gives the full variable domain: KAGVTQTPRYLIKTRGQQVTLSCSPISGHRSVSWYQQTPGQGLQFLFEYFSETQRNKGNFPGRFSGRQFSNSRSEMNVSTLELGDSALYLCASSLAYNTEAFFGQGTRLTVV.

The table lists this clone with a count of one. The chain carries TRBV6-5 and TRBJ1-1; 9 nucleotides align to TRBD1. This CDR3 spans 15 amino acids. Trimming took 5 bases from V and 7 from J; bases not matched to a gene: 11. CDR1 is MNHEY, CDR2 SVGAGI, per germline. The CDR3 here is CASSHFPGTGNEAFF. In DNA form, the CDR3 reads TGTGCCAGCAGTCATTTCCCCGGGACAGGGAATGAAGCTTTCTTT.

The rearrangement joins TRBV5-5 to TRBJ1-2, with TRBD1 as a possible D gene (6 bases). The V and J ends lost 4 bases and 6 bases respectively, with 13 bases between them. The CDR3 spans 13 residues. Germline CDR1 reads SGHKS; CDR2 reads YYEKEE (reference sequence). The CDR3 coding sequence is TGTGCCAGCAGCGAAACAGGGTGGGATGGCTACACCTTC. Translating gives CASSETGWDGYTF.

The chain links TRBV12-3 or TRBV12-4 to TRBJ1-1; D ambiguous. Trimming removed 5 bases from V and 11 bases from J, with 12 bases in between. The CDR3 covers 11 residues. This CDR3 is CASSRGLQAFF. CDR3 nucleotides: TGTGCCAGCAGTCGAGGACTGCAGGCTTTCTTT.

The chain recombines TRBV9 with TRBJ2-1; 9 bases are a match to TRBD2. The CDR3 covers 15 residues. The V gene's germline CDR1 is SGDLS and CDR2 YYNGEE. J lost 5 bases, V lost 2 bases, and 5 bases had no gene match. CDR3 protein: CASSVFASGDNEQFF. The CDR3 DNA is TGTGCCAGCAGCGTGTTTGCTAGCGGGGACAATGAGCAGTTCTTC.

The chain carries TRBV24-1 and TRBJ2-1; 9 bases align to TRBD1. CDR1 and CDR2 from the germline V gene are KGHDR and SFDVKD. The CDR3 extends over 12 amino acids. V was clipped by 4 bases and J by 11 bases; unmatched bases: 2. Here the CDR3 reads CATSETGGKQFF. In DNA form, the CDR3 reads TGTGCCACCAGTGAGACAGGGGGGAAGCAGTTCTTC.

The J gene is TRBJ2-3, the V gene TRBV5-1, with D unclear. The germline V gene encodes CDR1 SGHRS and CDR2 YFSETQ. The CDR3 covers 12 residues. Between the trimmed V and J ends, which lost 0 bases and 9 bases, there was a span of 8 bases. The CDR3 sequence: CASSLVGETQYF. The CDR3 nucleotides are TGCGCCAGCAGCTTGGTGGGCGAGACGCAGTATTTT. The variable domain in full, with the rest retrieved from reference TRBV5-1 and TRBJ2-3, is KAGVTQTPRYLIKTRGQQVTLSCSPISGHRSVSWYQQTPGQGLQFLFEYFSETQRNKGNFPGRFSGRQFSNSRSEMNVSTLELGDSALYLCASSLVGETQYFGPGTRLTVL.

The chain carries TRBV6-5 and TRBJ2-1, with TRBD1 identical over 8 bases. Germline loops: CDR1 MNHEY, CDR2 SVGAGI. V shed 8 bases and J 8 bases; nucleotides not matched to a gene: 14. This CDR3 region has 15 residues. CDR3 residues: CASGSQGARFDEQFF. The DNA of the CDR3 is TGTGCCAGCGGGTCGCAGGGGGCGAGATTCGATGAGCAGTTCTTC.

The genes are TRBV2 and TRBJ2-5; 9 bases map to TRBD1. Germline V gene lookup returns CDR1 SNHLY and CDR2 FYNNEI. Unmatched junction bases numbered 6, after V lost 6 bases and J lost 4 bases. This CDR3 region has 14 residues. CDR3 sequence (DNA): TGTGCCAGCAGGGACAGGGGTAAAGGAGAGACCCAGTACTTC. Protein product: CASRDRGKGETQYF. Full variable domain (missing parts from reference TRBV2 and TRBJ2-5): EPEVTQTPSHQVTQMGQEVILRCVPISNHLYFYWYRQILGQKVEFLVSFYNNEISEKSEIFDDQFSVERPDGSNFTLKIRSTKLEDSAMYFCASRDRGKGETQYFGPGTRLLVL.

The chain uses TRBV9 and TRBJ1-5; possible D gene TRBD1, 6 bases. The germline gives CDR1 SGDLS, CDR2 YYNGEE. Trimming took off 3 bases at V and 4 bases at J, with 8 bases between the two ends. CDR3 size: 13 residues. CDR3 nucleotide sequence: TGTGCCAGCAGCGCAGGGGTAAATCAGCCCCAGCATTTT. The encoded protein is CASSAGVNQPQHF.

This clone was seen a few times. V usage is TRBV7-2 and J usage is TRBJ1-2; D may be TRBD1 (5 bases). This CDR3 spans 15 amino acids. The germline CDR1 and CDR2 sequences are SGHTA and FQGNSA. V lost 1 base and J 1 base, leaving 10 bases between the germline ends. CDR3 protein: CASSLGRQINYGYTF. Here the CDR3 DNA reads TGTGCCAGCAGCTTAGGGCGACAGATTAACTATGGCTACACCTTC.

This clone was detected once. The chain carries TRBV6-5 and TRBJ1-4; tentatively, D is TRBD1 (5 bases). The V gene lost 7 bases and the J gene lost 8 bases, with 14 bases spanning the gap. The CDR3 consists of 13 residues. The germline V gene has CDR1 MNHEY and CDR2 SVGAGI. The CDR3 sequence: CASNLGGYEKLFF. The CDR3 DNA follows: TGTGCCAGCAACTTGGGGGGTTACGAAAAACTGTTTTTT.

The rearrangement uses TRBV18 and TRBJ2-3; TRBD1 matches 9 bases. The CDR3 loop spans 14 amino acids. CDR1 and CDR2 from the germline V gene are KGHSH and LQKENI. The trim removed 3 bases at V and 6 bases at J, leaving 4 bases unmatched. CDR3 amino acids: CASSPNRGPDTQYF. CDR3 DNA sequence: TGTGCCAGCTCACCCAACAGGGGGCCTGATACGCAGTATTTT.

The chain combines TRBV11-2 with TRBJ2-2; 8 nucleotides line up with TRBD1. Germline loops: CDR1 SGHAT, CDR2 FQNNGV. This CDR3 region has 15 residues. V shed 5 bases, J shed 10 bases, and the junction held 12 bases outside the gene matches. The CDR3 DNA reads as TGTGCCAGCAGCGAAACGACAGGGGTCATAGTGGAGCTGTTTTTT. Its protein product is CASSETTGVIVELFF.

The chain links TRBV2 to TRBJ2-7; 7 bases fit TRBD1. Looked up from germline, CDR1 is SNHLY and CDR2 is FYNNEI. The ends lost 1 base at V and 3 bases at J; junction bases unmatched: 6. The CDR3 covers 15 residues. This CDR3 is CASSEGGGLFYEQYF. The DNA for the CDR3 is TGTGCCAGCAGTGAAGGAGGGGGCCTATTCTACGAGCAGTACTTC.

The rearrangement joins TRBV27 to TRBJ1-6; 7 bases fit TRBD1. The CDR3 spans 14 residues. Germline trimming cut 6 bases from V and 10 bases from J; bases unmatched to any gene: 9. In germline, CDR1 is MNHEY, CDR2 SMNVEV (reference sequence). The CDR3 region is CASRQDRENSPLHF. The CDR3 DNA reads TGTGCCAGCAGACAAGACAGGGAAAACTCACCCCTCCACTTT.

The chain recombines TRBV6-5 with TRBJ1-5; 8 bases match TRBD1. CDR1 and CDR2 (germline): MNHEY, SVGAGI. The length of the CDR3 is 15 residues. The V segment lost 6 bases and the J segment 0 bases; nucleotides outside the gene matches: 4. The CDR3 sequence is CASSRGPYSNQPQHF. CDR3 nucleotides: TGTGCCAGCAGCAGGGGGCCCTATAGCAATCAGCCCCAGCATTTT.

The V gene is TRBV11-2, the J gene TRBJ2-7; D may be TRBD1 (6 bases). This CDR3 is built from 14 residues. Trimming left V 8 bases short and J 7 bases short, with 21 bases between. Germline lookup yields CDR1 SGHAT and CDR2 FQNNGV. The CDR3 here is CASGKQGSTEEQYF. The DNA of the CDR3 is TGTGCCAGCGGCAAACAGGGATCGACGGAAGAGCAGTACTTC.

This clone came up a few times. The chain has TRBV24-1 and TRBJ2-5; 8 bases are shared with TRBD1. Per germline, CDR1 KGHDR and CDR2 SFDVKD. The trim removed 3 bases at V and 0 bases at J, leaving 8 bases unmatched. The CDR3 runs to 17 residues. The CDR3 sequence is CATSDQDREPYQETQYF. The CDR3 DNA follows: TGTGCCACCAGTGATCAGGACAGGGAGCCCTACCAAGAGACCCAGTACTTC.

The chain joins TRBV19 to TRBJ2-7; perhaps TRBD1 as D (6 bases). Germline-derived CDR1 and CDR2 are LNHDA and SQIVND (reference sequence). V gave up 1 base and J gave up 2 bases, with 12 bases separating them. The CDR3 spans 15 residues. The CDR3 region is CASSIAARGTYEQYF. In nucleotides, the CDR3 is TGTGCCAGTAGTATAGCGGCTAGGGGGACCTACGAGCAGTACTTC.

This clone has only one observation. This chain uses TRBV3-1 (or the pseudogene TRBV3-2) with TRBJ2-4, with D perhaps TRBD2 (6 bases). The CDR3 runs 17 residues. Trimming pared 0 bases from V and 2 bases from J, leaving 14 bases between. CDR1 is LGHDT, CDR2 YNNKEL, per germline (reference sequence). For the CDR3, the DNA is TGTGCCAGCAGCCAAGATGTGCTAGCGCGGACCAAAAACATTCAGTACTTC. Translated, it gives CASSQDVLARTKNIQYF.